This T cell receptor (beta chain) is drawn from a study of neurological immune-mediated disorders. This clonotype was seen repeatedly, ten times or more. MiXCR was run by TCRdb on the 5' RACE reads, yielding one entry per CDR3 protein. The repertoire holds tens of thousands of distinct CDR3 sequences, with around 3.6% as singletons. Sample: PBMCs. This sequence was found in a man aged 25-40 years with multiple sclerosis.

CDR3 protein: CATSWRGQVPDTQYF. The DNA for the CDR3 is TGTGCCACCAGCTGGAGGGGTCAGGTCCCAGATACGCAGTATTTT. The rearrangement joins TRBV15 to TRBJ2-3; weak D call: TRBD2 (6 bases). The length of the CDR3 is 15 residues. V lost 5 bases and J 4 bases, leaving 16 bases between the germline ends. Germline-derived CDR1 and CDR2 are LNHNV and YYDKDF (reference sequence).